This TCR beta chain was sequenced in a study of patients and donors after allogeneic stem cell transplantation. One entry per CDR3 protein results from TCRdb running MiXCR on the RT-PCR reads. The repertoire has a few hundred thousand distinct CDR3 sequences, about 37% of them found once; the top ten carry more than 9%. J lost 8 bases, V lost 6 bases, and 9 bases had no gene match. The CDR3 runs 13 residues. Germline V gene lookup returns CDR1 ENHRY and CDR2 SYGVKD. V gene TRBV10-3 combines with J gene TRBJ1-2, with 7 bases identical to TRBD1. Input material: blood, either unsorted or a sorted T cell fraction (not recorded which). This TCR derives from a human donor who was either an allogeneic HSCT recipient or a stem cell or donor lymphocyte infusion donor (not recorded which). It is not recorded whose cells these are; they may come from a transplant donor. The CDR3 bases are TGTGCCATCAGCCCGACAGGGACGAACGGCTACACCTTC. Its protein product is CAISPTGTNGYTF.